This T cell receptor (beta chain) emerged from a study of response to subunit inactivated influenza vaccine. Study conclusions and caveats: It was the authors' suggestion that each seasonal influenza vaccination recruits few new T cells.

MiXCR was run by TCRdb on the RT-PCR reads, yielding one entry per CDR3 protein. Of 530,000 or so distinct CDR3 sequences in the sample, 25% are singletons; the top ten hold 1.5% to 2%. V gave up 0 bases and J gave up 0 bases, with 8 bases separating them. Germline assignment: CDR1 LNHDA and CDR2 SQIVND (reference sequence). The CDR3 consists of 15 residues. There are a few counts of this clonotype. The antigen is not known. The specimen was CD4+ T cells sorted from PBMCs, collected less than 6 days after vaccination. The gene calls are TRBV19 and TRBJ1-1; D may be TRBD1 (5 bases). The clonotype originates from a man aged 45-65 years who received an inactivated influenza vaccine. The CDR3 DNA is TGTGCCAGTAGTATAGACCCGACAGTGAACACTGAAGCTTTCTTT. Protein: CASSIDPTVNTEAFF. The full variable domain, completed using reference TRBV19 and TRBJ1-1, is DGGITQSPKYLFRKEGQNVTLSCEQNLNHDAMYWYRQDPGQGLRLIYYSQIVNDFQKGDIAEGYSVSREKKESFPLTVTSAQKNPTAFYLCASSIDPTVNTEAFFGQGTRLTVV.